These 3 T cell receptor beta chains originate from one sample sequenced in a study of T-cell reconstitution after alpha-beta-depleted transplantation in children. The library targeted TCRbeta and was prepared with unique molecular identifiers. TCRdb called the PCR reads again in MiXCR, with one record for every CDR3 protein. The table has about 300,000 distinct CDR3 sequences, 10% seen once. The starting material was PBMCs, obtained before TCRalphabeta/CD19-depleted stem cell transplant. These receptors all come from a boy less than two years old with acute myeloid leukemia, due to receive a stem cell transplant.

This clonotype was found many times. The chain recombines TRBV5-1 with TRBJ2-3, with TRBD2 identical over 12 bases. Looked up from germline, CDR1 is SGHRS and CDR2 is YFSETQ. J gave up 2 bases and V 0 bases, and 7 bases lay outside the gene matches. This CDR3 spans 18 amino acids. The CDR3 DNA sequence: TGCGCCAGCAGCTTGGGCCTAGCGGGGGGGTATCTCACAGATACGCAGTATTTT. Translated: CASSLGLAGGYLTDTQYF.

The rearrangement links TRBV6-5 to TRBJ1-2, with a possible D match to TRBD1 (6 bases). The CDR3 is made up of 13 amino acids. Trimming took 6 bases from V and 7 from J, leaving 15 bases between them. Looked up from germline, CDR1 is MNHEY and CDR2 is SVGAGI. CDR3 protein: CASSYVGAPGYTF. CDR3 sequence (DNA): TGTGCCAGCAGCTACGTGGGGGCGCCTGGCTACACCTTC.

V and J are TRBV1 and TRBJ2-2. TRBV1 is recorded as a pseudogene. This CDR3 comprises 16 residues. CDR3 loop: CTSSQREASNTGELFF. The DNA of the CDR3 is TGCACCAGCAGCCAACGCGAGGCCTCGAACACCGGGGAGCTGTTTTTT.